This paragraph covers one T cell receptor (beta chain) sequence. These data belong to a study of blood T cell repertoires in COVID-19. Looking at the study overall: Collection of acute and convalescent COVID-19 samples took place in the United States, Italy and Spain. T cells, B-cell-depleted T cells, or PBMCs supplied cDNA or gDNA.

Authors' processing steps: Estimation of nucleated cell counts was performed using reference gene primer amplification. Here immunoSEQ multiplex PCR was the method, and the copy in TCRdb shows in-frame clones only, minus some. The D gene and trimming were derived from the DNA, and the V and J assignments and clone size from that table. The sample consists of roughly 66,000 clones, around 90% of them appearing once. The CDR3 length is 15 residues. Germline CDR1 MNHEY, CDR2 SVGAGI. Trimming stripped 6 bases from V and 7 bases from J, with 19 bases between. The TCR was taken from a human donor in a cohort sampled during active COVID-19. The V call is TRBV6-5, the J call TRBJ1-5; possibly TRBD1 for D (6 bases). Sequences were obtained from peripheral blood. CDR3 sequence (DNA): TGTGCCAGCAGCACAGGGCCCCCGCCCAACCAGCCCCAGCATTTT. Protein product: CASSTGPPPNQPQHF.